The sequence of this T cell receptor (beta chain) was determined in a study of shared clonotypes between healthy human individuals. TCRdb keeps only in-frame clones here, not all; method: immunoSEQ multiplex PCR. The table lists 2 million to 2.5 million clones, around 93% of them singletons. As to this clone: Other nucleotide sequences from this sample produce the same CDR3.

The specimen was naive CD4+ T cells from PBMCs. Subset specified: CD45RA+ positively selected. The receptor's source is a man aged 18 to 30 in good health. Some clones in this sample may be carry-over from other donors' samples.

CDR3 DNA: TGTGCCAGCTCCCCCGGGACTAACTCCTACGAGCAGTACTTC. It translates to CASSPGTNSYEQYF. The rearrangement links TRBV18 to TRBJ2-7, with 7 bases aligning to TRBD2. The J segment lost 0 bases and the V segment lost 6 bases, leaving 5 bases of the junction unmatched. The CDR3 consists of 14 residues. The germline CDR1 and CDR2 sequences are KGHSH and LQKENI.